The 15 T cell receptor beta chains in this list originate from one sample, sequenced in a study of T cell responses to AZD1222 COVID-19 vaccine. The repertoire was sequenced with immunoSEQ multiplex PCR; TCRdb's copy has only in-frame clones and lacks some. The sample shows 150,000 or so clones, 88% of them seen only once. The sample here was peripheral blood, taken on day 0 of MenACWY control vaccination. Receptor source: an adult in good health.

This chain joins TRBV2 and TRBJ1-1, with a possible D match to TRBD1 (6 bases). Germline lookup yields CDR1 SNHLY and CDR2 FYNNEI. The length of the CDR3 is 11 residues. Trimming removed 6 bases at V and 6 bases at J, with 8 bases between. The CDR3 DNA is TGTGCCAGCAGAGGGGGAGCTGAAGCTTTCTTT. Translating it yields CASRGGAEAFF.

In DNA, the CDR3 is TGTGCCAGCAGCTTCACGGGGGCCGACTATGGCTACACCTTC. Amino acid sequence: CASSFTGADYGYTF. The chain is built from TRBV7-8 and TRBJ1-2; tentatively, D is TRBD1 (6 bases). This CDR3 has 14 residues. CDR1 is SGHVS and CDR2 is FQNEAQ in the germline V gene. Trimming took 3 bases from V and 3 from J, leaving 11 bases between them. Combining the CDR3 with reference TRBV7-8 and TRBJ1-2 gives the whole variable domain GAGVSQSPRYKVAKRGQDVALRCDPISGHVSLFWYQQALGQGPEFLTYFQNEAQLDKSGLPSDRFFAERPEGSVSTLKIQRTQQEDSAVYLCASSFTGADYGYTFGSGTRLTVV.

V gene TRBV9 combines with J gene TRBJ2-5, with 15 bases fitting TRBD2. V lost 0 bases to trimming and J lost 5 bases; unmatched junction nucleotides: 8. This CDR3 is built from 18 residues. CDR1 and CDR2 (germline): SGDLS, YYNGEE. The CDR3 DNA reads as TGTGCCAGCAGCGTAGCCGGGGGACTAGCGGGAGGCGGGGAGACCCAGTACTTC. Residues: CASSVAGGLAGGGETQYF.

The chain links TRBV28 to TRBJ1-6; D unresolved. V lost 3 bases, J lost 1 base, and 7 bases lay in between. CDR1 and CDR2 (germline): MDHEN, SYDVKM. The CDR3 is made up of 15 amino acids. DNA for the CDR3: TGTGCCAGCAGTTTGGTACAGTCCTATAATTCACCCCTCCACTTT. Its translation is CASSLVQSYNSPLHF. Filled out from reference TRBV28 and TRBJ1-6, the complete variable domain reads DVKVTQSSRYLVKRTGEKVFLECVQDMDHENMFWYRQDPGLGLRLIYFSYDVKMKEKGDIPEGYSVSREKKERFSLILESASTNQTSMYLCASSLVQSYNSPLHFGNGTRLTVT.

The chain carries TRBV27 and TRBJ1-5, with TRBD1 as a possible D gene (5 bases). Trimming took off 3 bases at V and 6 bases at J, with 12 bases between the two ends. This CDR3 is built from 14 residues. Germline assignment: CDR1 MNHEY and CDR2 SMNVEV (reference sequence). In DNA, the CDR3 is TGTGCCAGCAGTTTCAGCAGGGTGTCTCAGCCCCAGCATTTT. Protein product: CASSFSRVSQPQHF.

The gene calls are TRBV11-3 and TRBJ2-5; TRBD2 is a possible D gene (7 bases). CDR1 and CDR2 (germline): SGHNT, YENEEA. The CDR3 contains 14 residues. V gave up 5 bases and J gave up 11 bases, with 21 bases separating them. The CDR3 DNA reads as TGTGCCAGCAGCCCTATTCTGGCGGGGGCTCGACAGTACTTC. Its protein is CASSPILAGARQYF.

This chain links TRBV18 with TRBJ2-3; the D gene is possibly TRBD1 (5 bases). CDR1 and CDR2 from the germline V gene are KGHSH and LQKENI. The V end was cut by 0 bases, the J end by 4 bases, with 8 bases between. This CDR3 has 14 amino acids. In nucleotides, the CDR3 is TGTGCCAGCTCACCACCGGGGCGACCAGATACGCAGTATTTT. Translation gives CASSPPGRPDTQYF. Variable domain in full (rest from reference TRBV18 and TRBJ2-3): NAGVMQNPRHLVRRRGQEARLRCSPMKGHSHVYWYRQLPEEGLKFMVYLQKENIIDESGMPKERFSAEFPKEGPSILRIQQVVRGDSAAYFCASSPPGRPDTQYFGPGTRLTVL.

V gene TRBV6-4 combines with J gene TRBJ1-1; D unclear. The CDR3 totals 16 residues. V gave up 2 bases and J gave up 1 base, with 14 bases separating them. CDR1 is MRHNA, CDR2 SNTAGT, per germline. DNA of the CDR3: TGTGCCAGCAGTGACGGAGAGAGTGGGAGGAACACTGAAGCTTTCTTT. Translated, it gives CASSDGESGRNTEAFF.

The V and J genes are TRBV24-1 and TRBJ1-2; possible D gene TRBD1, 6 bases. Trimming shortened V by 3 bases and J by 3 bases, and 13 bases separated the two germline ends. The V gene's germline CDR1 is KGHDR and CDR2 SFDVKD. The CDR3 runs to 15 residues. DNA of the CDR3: TGTGCCACCAGTGATCCCAGGGGCAAGGACTATGGCTACACCTTC. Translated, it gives CATSDPRGKDYGYTF.

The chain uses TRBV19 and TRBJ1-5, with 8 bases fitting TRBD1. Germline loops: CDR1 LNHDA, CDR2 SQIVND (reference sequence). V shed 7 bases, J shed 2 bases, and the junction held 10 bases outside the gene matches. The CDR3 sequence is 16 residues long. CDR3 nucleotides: TGTGCCAGTACCATTGGACAGGGTAGGGGCAATCAGCCCCAGCATTTT. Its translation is CASTIGQGRGNQPQHF. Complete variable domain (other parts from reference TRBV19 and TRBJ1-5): DGGITQSPKYLFRKEGQNVTLSCEQNLNHDAMYWYRQDPGQGLRLIYYSQIVNDFQKGDIAEGYSVSREKKESFPLTVTSAQKNPTAFYLCASTIGQGRGNQPQHFGDGTRLSIL.

CDR3 nucleotides: TGTGCCAGTAGTAAGCAACAAGCGGGATCGAATGAGCAGTTCTTC. Translating gives CASSKQQAGSNEQFF. The V and J genes are TRBV19 and TRBJ2-1; 7 nucleotides match TRBD2. V lost 4 bases to trimming and J lost 7 bases; unmatched junction nucleotides: 10. The CDR3 covers 15 residues. In germline, CDR1 is LNHDA, CDR2 SQIVND (reference sequence).

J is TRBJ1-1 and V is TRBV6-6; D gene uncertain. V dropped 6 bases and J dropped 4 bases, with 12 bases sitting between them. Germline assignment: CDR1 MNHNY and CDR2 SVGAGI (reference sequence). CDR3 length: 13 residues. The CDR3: CASSPEGSTEAFF. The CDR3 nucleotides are TGTGCCAGCAGCCCCGAGGGCAGCACTGAAGCTTTCTTT.

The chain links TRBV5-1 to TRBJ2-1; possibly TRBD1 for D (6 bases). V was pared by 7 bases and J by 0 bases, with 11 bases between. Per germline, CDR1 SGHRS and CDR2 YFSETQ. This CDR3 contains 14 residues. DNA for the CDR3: TGCGCCAGCGCTGGGGGCGACTCCTACAATGAGCAGTTCTTC. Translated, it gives CASAGGDSYNEQFF.

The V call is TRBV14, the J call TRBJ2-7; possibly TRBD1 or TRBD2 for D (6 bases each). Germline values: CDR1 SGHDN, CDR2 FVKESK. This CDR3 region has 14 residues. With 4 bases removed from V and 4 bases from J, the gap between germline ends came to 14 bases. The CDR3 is CASSRLEGGYEQYF. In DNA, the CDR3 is TGTGCCAGCAGCCGACTAGAGGGGGGTTACGAGCAGTACTTC. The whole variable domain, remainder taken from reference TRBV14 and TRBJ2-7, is EAGVTQFPSHSVIEKGQTVTLRCDPISGHDNLYWYRRVMGKEIKFLLHFVKESKQDESGMPNNRFLAERTGGTYSTLKVQPAELEDSGVYFCASSRLEGGYEQYFGPGTRLTVT.

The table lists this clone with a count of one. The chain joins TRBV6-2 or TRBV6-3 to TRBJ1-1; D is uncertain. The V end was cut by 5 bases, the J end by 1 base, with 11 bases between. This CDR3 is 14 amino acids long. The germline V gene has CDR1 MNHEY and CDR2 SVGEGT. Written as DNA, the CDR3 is TGTGCCAGCAGTCCCATTAATTCGAACACTGAAGCTTTCTTT. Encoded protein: CASSPINSNTEAFF.